Listed here are 23 T cell receptor beta chains from one sample, sequenced in a study of cytomegalovirus exposure and HLA in healthy donors. PCR was performed using 60 Vbeta and 13 Jbeta primers. Sequencing was performed with immunoSEQ multiplex PCR; in TCRdb, only in-frame clones are kept and a portion is missing. The sample data list some 130,000 clones. The sequenced sample consisted of PBMCs. These receptors were obtained from a woman in her forties in good health and CMV-seropositive.

The chain is built from TRBV18 and TRBJ1-4; 9 bases align to TRBD1. Germline V lookup: CDR1 KGHSH, CDR2 LQKENI. This CDR3 region has 14 residues. Trimming removed 8 bases from V and 6 bases from J; junction bases left unmatched: 7. The CDR3 region has the DNA TGTGCCAGCGCTCTTGACAGGGGGTATGAAAAACTGTTTTTT. It codes for CASALDRGYEKLFF.

The CDR3 here is CASSQVFFGGRYGYTF. DNA for the CDR3: TGCGCCAGCAGCCAAGTCTTTTTCGGGGGAAGGTATGGCTACACCTTC. The V gene is TRBV4-1, the J gene TRBJ1-2, with D tentatively TRBD1 (5 bases). Trimming left V 1 base short and J 5 bases short, with 17 bases between. The CDR3 extends over 16 amino acids. Germline values: CDR1 MGHRA, CDR2 YSYEKL.

The V gene is TRBV19, the J gene TRBJ2-1; D call uncertain. V was trimmed by 5 bases and J by 9 bases, leaving 14 bases between them. This CDR3 is built from 13 residues. Germline V lookup: CDR1 LNHDA, CDR2 SQIVND (reference sequence). CDR3 sequence reads: CASSVNSGVEQFF. The CDR3 nucleotides are TGTGCCAGTAGTGTGAATAGTGGAGTTGAGCAGTTCTTC.

V is TRBV6-1 and J is TRBJ2-1; D remains unclear. CDR1 is MNHNS, CDR2 SASEGT, per germline. This CDR3 region has 14 residues. V was clipped by 2 bases and J by 10 bases, with 15 bases between them. The CDR3: CASSESQTPREQFF. The CDR3 coding sequence is TGTGCCAGCAGTGAAAGTCAGACTCCTCGAGAGCAGTTCTTC.

The rearrangement joins TRBV7-8 to TRBJ2-1; 7 bases agree with TRBD1. V shed 4 bases, J shed 14 bases, and the junction held 5 bases outside the gene matches. Germline V lookup: CDR1 SGHVS, CDR2 FQNEAQ. This CDR3 contains 11 residues. The CDR3 loop is CASSYGTVKFF. The CDR3 DNA follows: TGTGCCAGCAGCTACGGGACAGTCAAGTTCTTC.

This rearrangement joins TRBV9 to TRBJ2-1; 15 bases match TRBD2. In germline, CDR1 is SGDLS, CDR2 YYNGEE. Trimming took 4 bases from V and 7 from J; bases not matched to a gene: 12. This CDR3 contains 18 residues. CDR3 amino acids: CASSPQRGLAGGLNEQFF. CDR3 nucleotide sequence: TGTGCCAGCAGCCCCCAAAGGGGACTAGCGGGAGGCCTAAATGAGCAGTTCTTC.

The V gene is TRBV13, the J gene TRBJ2-2, with a weak D call TRBD2 (6 bases). This CDR3 has 14 amino acids. Trimming shortened V by 3 bases and J by 4 bases, and 9 bases separated the two germline ends. Per the germline V gene, CDR1 is PRHDT and CDR2 is FYEKMQ (reference sequence). This chain's CDR3 is CASSFGLITGELFF. CDR3 DNA: TGTGCCAGCAGCTTCGGACTAATCACCGGGGAGCTGTTTTTT.

Here the CDR3 reads CASSTVFTDTQYF. CDR3 sequence (DNA): TGTGCCAGTAGTACAGTCTTCACAGATACGCAGTATTTT. The chain combines TRBV19 with TRBJ2-3, with D uncertain. V shed 4 bases and J shed 2 bases, with 7 bases lying between them. This CDR3 spans 13 amino acids. CDR1 LNHDA and CDR2 SQIVND come from the germline V gene (reference sequence).

The V gene is TRBV5-1, the J gene TRBJ2-7; 8 bases match TRBD2. The CDR3 has 16 residues. From germline, CDR1 is SGHRS and CDR2 YFSETQ. V lost 0 bases, J lost 3 bases, and 8 bases stayed unmatched. As DNA, the CDR3 is TGCGCCAGCAGCTTGGCGGCTGGGACTAGTTACTACGAGCAGTACTTC. The encoded protein is CASSLAAGTSYYEQYF.

The J gene is TRBJ1-4, the V gene TRBV7-8; 9 positions match TRBD1. In germline, CDR1 is SGHVS, CDR2 FQNEAQ. The CDR3 is made up of 14 amino acids. V lost 5 bases to trimming and J lost 5 bases; unmatched junction nucleotides: 3. CDR3 bases: TGTGCCAGCAGCCTGGGACAGGGCAATGAAAAACTGTTTTTT. As protein: CASSLGQGNEKLFF.

The chain joins TRBV9 to TRBJ2-3; TRBD2 matches 13 bases. CDR1 and CDR2 from the germline V gene are SGDLS and YYNGEE. The CDR3 runs to 18 residues. J was trimmed by 0 bases and V by 4 bases; bases with no gene match: 8. The CDR3 sequence: CASSRRGTSGVSTDTQYF. CDR3 nucleotide sequence: TGTGCCAGCAGCAGAAGAGGGACTAGCGGGGTTAGCACAGATACGCAGTATTTT.

This sequence joins TRBV5-6 and TRBJ1-4, with 7 bases fitting TRBD1. V was pared by 0 bases and J by 7 bases, with 3 bases of the junction left unmatched. Germline V gene data show CDR1 as SGHDT and CDR2 as YYEEEE. This CDR3 has 14 residues. CDR3 DNA: TGTGCCAGCAGCTTGGGAGGGACAGTTGAAAAACTGTTTTTT. It codes for CASSLGGTVEKLFF.

This sequence joins TRBV18 and TRBJ1-2; 8 nucleotides align to TRBD1. From germline, CDR1 is KGHSH and CDR2 LQKENI. With V trimmed by 6 bases and J by 7 bases, 7 bases remained unmatched. This CDR3 region has 13 residues. The CDR3 DNA reads as TGTGCCAGCTCCGACAGGGGTTATGGTGGCTACACCTTC. Amino acids: CASSDRGYGGYTF.

The chain carries TRBV7-2 and TRBJ2-7; no clear D. Germline CDR1 SGHTA, CDR2 FQGNSA. The CDR3 contains 12 residues. V was shortened by 4 bases and J by 0 bases, with 4 bases between the two germline ends. CDR3 protein: CASSSISYEQYF. CDR3 DNA: TGTGCCAGCAGCTCCATCTCCTACGAGCAGTACTTC.

CDR3: CASSPFRAEYYNEQFF. DNA of the CDR3: TGTGCCAGCAGCCCCTTTAGAGCGGAGTATTACAATGAGCAGTTCTTC. V gene TRBV7-3 combines with J gene TRBJ2-1; possibly TRBD2 for D (5 bases). The ends were cut back, 5 bases at V and 4 bases at J, with 18 bases in the middle. From germline, CDR1 is SGHTA and CDR2 FQGTGA. The CDR3 runs 16 residues.

V is TRBV18 and J is TRBJ1-3; tentatively, D is TRBD1 (5 bases). Between the trimmed V and J ends, which lost 4 bases and 0 bases, there was a span of 13 bases. From germline, CDR1 is KGHSH and CDR2 LQKENI. This CDR3 has 16 amino acids. This chain's CDR3 is CASSQTDSGSGNTIYF. The CDR3 region has the DNA TGTGCCAGCTCACAAACCGACAGTGGCTCTGGAAACACCATATATTTT.

The chain uses TRBV15 and TRBJ2-2; tentatively, D is TRBD1 (7 bases). The germline V gene has CDR1 LNHNV and CDR2 YYDKDF (reference sequence). The CDR3 spans 15 residues. V was clipped by 6 bases and J by 1 base, with 12 bases between them. CDR3: CATRGGGWNTGELFF. Here the CDR3 DNA reads TGTGCCACCAGAGGAGGGGGCTGGAACACCGGGGAGCTGTTTTTT. Full variable domain (missing parts from reference TRBV15 and TRBJ2-2): DAMVIQNPRYQVTQFGKPVTLSCSQTLNHNVMYWYQQKSSQAPKLLFHYYDKDFNNEADTPDNFQSRRPNTSFCFLDIRSPGLGDTAMYLCATRGGGWNTGELFFGEGSRLTVL.

This chain links TRBV19 with TRBJ1-1, with D perhaps matching TRBD1 (6 bases). The CDR3 consists of 15 residues. V lost 6 bases to trimming and J lost 3 bases, with 17 bases between them. Germline V gene lookup returns CDR1 LNHDA and CDR2 SQIVND (reference sequence). The CDR3 DNA follows: TGTGCCAGTAGAACCAACGGACAGAGTTACACTGAAGCTTTCTTT. This translates into CASRTNGQSYTEAFF.

The V gene is TRBV28, the J gene TRBJ2-6, with TRBD1 matching over 9 bases. CDR1 is MDHEN and CDR2 is SYDVKM in the germline V gene. The CDR3 has 18 amino acids. The V and J ends lost 3 bases and 3 bases, in that order; junction bases with no gene match: 9. In DNA form, the CDR3 reads TGTGCCAGCAGTTTCGTCGGGACAGGGAGGTTTGGGGCCAACGTCCTGACTTTC. Translated: CASSFVGTGRFGANVLTF.

The V and J genes are TRBV19 and TRBJ1-1; D is ambiguous. The CDR3 has 14 amino acids. V gave up 5 bases and J gave up 6 bases, with 16 bases separating them. The germline V gene encodes CDR1 LNHDA and CDR2 SQIVND (reference sequence). CDR3 bases: TGTGCCAGTAGTTACGGGAGCCCCAACCCTGAAGCTTTCTTT. This codes for CASSYGSPNPEAFF.

This chain connects TRBV5-1 to TRBJ2-5; no definite D call. Per germline, CDR1 SGHRS and CDR2 YFSETQ. With 5 bases removed from V and 2 bases from J, the gap between germline ends came to 7 bases. This CDR3 comprises 12 residues. The CDR3 DNA is TGCGCCAGCAGTAGAGGACAAGAGACCCAGTACTTC. As protein: CASSRGQETQYF.

V is TRBV2 and J is TRBJ1-2; D is unclear. The germline V gene encodes CDR1 SNHLY and CDR2 FYNNEI. V shed 7 bases and J shed 7 bases, with 25 bases lying between them. The CDR3 has 16 residues. The DNA of the CDR3 is TGTGCCAGCATTCCCCTACGGAGTGCCTATCTCCCTGGCTACACCTTC. Its protein is CASIPLRSAYLPGYTF.

The chain is built from TRBV11-2 and TRBJ1-6; maybe TRBD1 (5 bases). The CDR3 is 16 amino acids. The V end was cut by 5 bases, the J end by 0 bases, with 11 bases between. Per the germline V gene, CDR1 is SGHAT and CDR2 is FQNNGV. Here the CDR3 reads CASSPRGSSYNSPLHF. The CDR3 nucleotides are TGTGCCAGCAGCCCTAGGGGCAGCTCCTATAATTCACCCCTCCACTTT.